The rows below give T cell receptor beta chains drawn from one sample of a study of control samples from healthy donors and cancer patients. Method: immunoSEQ multiplex PCR; TCRdb's copy keeps in-frame clones and lacks some. The table records over 150,000 clones, roughly 94% of them present only once. Sample: PBMCs. The receptor set was obtained from a man in his sixties with colorectal cancer. The CDR3 runs from the conserved cysteine through the conserved F or W. D genes are given only for firm matches. Rows may omit the clone size; those that give it use once, few, many or a size class.

j_call	v_call	d_call	clone_size	cdr3_nt	cdr3_aa
TRBJ2-7	TRBV6-5	NA	NA	TGTGCCAGCAGGGCCTCGGAGCTCGCCTACGAGCAGTACTTC	CASRASELAYEQYF
TRBJ1-1	TRBV5-1	NA	NA	TGCGCCAGCAGCCCCGGGACCTCCGGAGCTTTCTTT	CASSPGTSGAFF
TRBJ1-6	TRBV7-2	NA	NA	TGTGCCAGCAGCTTAACAGCCGGGGAAAGGCCCCTCCACTTT	CASSLTAGERPLHF
TRBJ2-3	TRBV7-9	NA	once	TGTGCCAGCAGCTCGAGCACAGATACGCAGTATTTT	CASSSSTDTQYF
TRBJ2-7	TRBV7-2	NA	NA	TGTGCCAGCAGCAGATATACAGGGTACGAGCAGTACTTC	CASSRYTGYEQYF
TRBJ1-1	TRBV3-1/TRBV3-2	NA	NA	TGTGCCAGCAGCCAAGAGGCAGGGAACACTGAAGCTTTCTTT	CASSQEAGNTEAFF
TRBJ1-4	TRBV30	NA	NA	TGTGCCTGGAGTGGGGGCCATTATGAAAAACTGTTTTTT	CAWSGGHYEKLFF
TRBJ2-5	TRBV6-2/TRBV6-3	TRBD2	NA	TGTGCCAGCAGTCCCGGCGGGGGGGCAGAGACCCAGTACTTC	CASSPGGGAETQYF
TRBJ1-3	TRBV10-3	NA	NA	TGTGCCATCAGTGAGCGGATGGGGACCTCTGGAAACACCATATATTTT	CAISERMGTSGNTIYF
TRBJ2-1	TRBV18	TRBD1	NA	TGTGCCAGCTCACACGGGACAGGTGAGGGCTTCTTC	CASSHGTGEGFF
TRBJ1-3	TRBV5-1	TRBD1	once	TGCGCCAGCAGCCTGACAGGGGGCTCTGGAAACACCATATATTTT	CASSLTGGSGNTIYF
TRBJ2-5	TRBV2	TRBD2	NA	TGTGCCAGCAGCAGAAGGCCGGGACTAGAAGAGACCCAGTACTTC	CASSRRPGLEETQYF
TRBJ2-7	TRBV20-1	NA	NA	TGCAGTGCTAGTTCAGTCACCAGCGAGCAGTACTTC	CSASSVTSEQYF
TRBJ2-4	TRBV2	TRBD2	NA	TGTGCCAGCAGTCCGAGCGGGGCGATAGACAAAAACATTCAGTACTTC	CASSPSGAIDKNIQYF
TRBJ1-1	TRBV10-3	TRBD1	once	TGTGCCATCAGGGAGGGACAGGGCATGAACACTGAAGCTTTCTTT	CAIREGQGMNTEAFF
TRBJ2-1	TRBV5-5	TRBD2	NA	TGTGCCAGCAGCTTCTTTCTAGCGGGCGATTCCAATGAGCAGTTCTTC	CASSFFLAGDSNEQFF
TRBJ2-7	TRBV30	NA	once	TGTGCCTGGAGTGGGGGAGGCGAGCAGTACTTC	CAWSGGGEQYF
TRBJ2-7	TRBV7-2	TRBD1	NA	TGTGCCAGCAGCTTAGGACAGGGGGCCTACGAGCAGTACTTC	CASSLGQGAYEQYF
TRBJ1-2	TRBV12-5	NA	NA	TGTGCTAGTGGTTTGGTGGTAGGGGAGCCCGTTAGCTATGGCTACACCTTC	CASGLVVGEPVSYGYTF
TRBJ2-1	TRBV5-1	NA	NA	TGCGCCAGCAGCTTGGACGGGGGCGCCTACAATGAGCAGTTCTTC	CASSLDGGAYNEQFF
TRBJ1-2	TRBV29-1	NA	NA	TGCAGCGTTGATCTACAGGGAGGCTATGGCTACACCTTC	CSVDLQGGYGYTF
TRBJ1-5	TRBV28	TRBD1	NA	TGTGCCAGCAGTCCACAGGGGAATAGCAATCAGCCCCAGCATTTT	CASSPQGNSNQPQHF